This TCR beta chain comes out of a study of T cell changes during pregnancy in multiple sclerosis. V shed 4 bases and J shed 3 bases, with 19 bases lying between them. Per germline, CDR1 MNHEY and CDR2 SVGAGI. CDR3 size: 16 residues. Libraries were prepared by immunoSEQ multiplex PCR; TCRdb keeps only in-frame clonotypes and omits some of them. In the table there are about 100,000 clones, about 90% of which are singletons. V usage is TRBV6-5 and J usage is TRBJ2-7, with D maybe TRBD2 (6 bases). The receptor was isolated from a female donor with multiple sclerosis, enrolled in a pregnancy study. Source: peripheral blood, taken after pregnancy. CDR3 DNA sequence: TGTGCCAGCAGTTTCTCGTCCGGGACTCAGAACTACGAGCAGTACTTC. As protein: CASSFSSGTQNYEQYF.